Below are 26 T cell receptor beta chains sequenced from a single sample in a study of OX40 agonist ivuxolimab in advanced cancers. Profiling relied on immunoSEQ multiplex PCR, and the TCRdb table lists in-frame clones only, not all of them. This table has roughly 63,000 clones, about 88% appearing once. Here the sequenced sample was CD4+ or CD8+ T cells sorted from blood, taken in a trial of the OX40 agonist ivuxolimab. Source of these receptors: an adult with an advanced solid tumor such as melanoma, head and neck, liver or kidney cancer.

The chain has TRBV5-1 and TRBJ2-3; 9 nucleotides match TRBD2. Germline CDR1 and CDR2: SGHRS and YFSETQ. This CDR3 comprises 17 residues. V shed 1 base, J shed 1 base, and the junction held 7 bases outside the gene matches. The CDR3 DNA reads TGCGCCAGCAGCTTGCCGCCCTTAGCGGGGGGCACAGATACGCAGTATTTT. It specifies CASSLPPLAGGTDTQYF.

The rearrangement joins TRBV6-1 to TRBJ2-7, with TRBD1 as a possible D gene (8 bases). Germline assignment: CDR1 MNHNS and CDR2 SASEGT. The CDR3 is made up of 15 amino acids. V shed 3 bases and J shed 1 base, with 13 bases lying between them. CDR3 region: CASSDTGGLSYEQYF. The CDR3 coding sequence is TGTGCCAGCAGTGACACAGGGGGACTATCCTACGAGCAGTACTTC.

The CDR3 region has the DNA TGCGCCAGCAGGCAGGGGACCCAAGAGACCCAGTACTTC. Translated, it gives CASRQGTQETQYF. The rearrangement links TRBV5-1 to TRBJ2-5; possible D gene TRBD1, 6 bases. This CDR3 contains 13 residues. Germline CDR1 SGHRS, CDR2 YFSETQ. V gave up 5 bases and J gave up 1 base, with 9 bases separating them.

This clone came up once. The chain couples TRBV11-3 to TRBJ2-3; 7 bases line up with TRBD2. The CDR3 contains 15 residues. V shed 4 bases, J shed 4 bases, and the junction held 8 bases outside the gene matches. The germline V gene has CDR1 SGHNT and CDR2 YENEEA. CDR3 loop: CASSWEGGGADTQYF. The CDR3 DNA reads as TGTGCCAGCAGCTGGGAGGGCGGCGGTGCAGATACGCAGTATTTT.

The genes are TRBV6-5 and TRBJ1-2; 10 nucleotides align to TRBD1. The CDR3 is 15 residues long. V shed 6 bases, J shed 2 bases, and the junction held 6 bases outside the gene matches. Germline-derived CDR1 and CDR2 are MNHEY and SVGAGI. The CDR3 DNA is TGTGCCAGCAGAGACAGGGGGCGACCCAACTATGGCTACACCTTC. Amino acids: CASRDRGRPNYGYTF.

This chain links TRBV7-2 with TRBJ1-2; no reliable D call. Germline V CDR1 and CDR2: SGHTA, FQGNSA. The CDR3 loop spans 13 amino acids. The V end lost 1 base, the J end lost 4 bases, and 7 bases lay between the germline ends. The CDR3 DNA sequence: TGTGCCAGCAGCTTAGGAGGTCGCTATGGCTACACCTTC. The encoded protein is CASSLGGRYGYTF.

There are a few counts of this clone. The chain employs TRBV27 and TRBJ2-1; 8 bases are a match to TRBD2. This CDR3 is 12 amino acids long. Losses at the gene ends were 5 bases for V and 14 bases for J; bases not matched to a gene: 8. Germline assignment: CDR1 MNHEY and CDR2 SMNVEV (reference sequence). The CDR3 spells CASSSLGGGKFF. The DNA of the CDR3 is TGTGCCAGCAGTAGCCTCGGGGGGGGTAAGTTCTTC.

The gene calls are TRBV4-2 and TRBJ2-2; TRBD2 matches at 8 bases. V trimming: 4 bases; J trimming: 5 bases; junction bases outside the gene matches: 12. CDR1 is LGHNA and CDR2 is YNFKEQ in the germline V gene. This CDR3 has 17 residues. The CDR3 coding sequence is TGTGCCAGCAGCCTTAGTGTAGCGGGGATTAGGACCGGGGAGCTGTTTTTT. It specifies CASSLSVAGIRTGELFF.

The chain has TRBV11-2 and TRBJ1-1; tentative D call: TRBD1 (6 bases). Germline CDR1 and CDR2: SGHAT and FQNNGV. Trimming took off 8 bases at V and 1 base at J, with 17 bases between the two ends. The CDR3 is 15 amino acids. The CDR3 region is CASSMAGRGNTEAFF. In nucleotides, the CDR3 is TGTGCCAGCTCAATGGCGGGCAGGGGGAACACTGAAGCTTTCTTT. Full variable domain (outside the CDR3, taken from reference TRBV11-2 and TRBJ1-1): EAGVAQSPRYKIIEKRQSVAFWCNPISGHATLYWYQQILGQGPKLLIQFQNNGVVDDSQLPKDRFSAERLKGVDSTLKIQPAKLEDSAVYLCASSMAGRGNTEAFFGQGTRLTVV.

There are a few counts of this clone. The V and J genes are TRBV7-9 and TRBJ1-2; possible D gene TRBD1, 5 bases. This CDR3 has 14 residues. The V end was cut by 5 bases, the J end by 2 bases, with 12 bases between. Germline-derived CDR1 and CDR2 are SEHNR and FQNEAQ (reference sequence). CDR3 DNA sequence: TGTGCCAGCAGCCCCCGGGGGGGGAACTATGGCTACACCTTC. It translates to CASSPRGGNYGYTF. The full variable domain, rest sourced from reference TRBV7-9 and TRBJ1-2, is DTGVSQNPRHKITKRGQNVTFRCDPISEHNRLYWYRQTLGQGPEFLTYFQNEAQLEKSRLLSDRFSAERPKGSFSTLEIQRTEQGDSAMYLCASSPRGGNYGYTFGSGTRLTVV.

The chain employs TRBV6-1 and TRBJ2-3; 7 bases line up with TRBD2. Germline lookup yields CDR1 MNHNS and CDR2 SASEGT. Trimming cost V 1 base and J 0 bases; bases outside gene matches: 10. The CDR3 covers 18 residues. In nucleotides, the CDR3 is TGTGCCAGCAGTGAAGGGGCTGATTGGCGGGGGAGCACAGATACGCAGTATTTT. Translating gives CASSEGADWRGSTDTQYF.

The V and J genes are TRBV29-1 and TRBJ1-1, with 9 bases matching TRBD1. With V trimmed by 6 bases and J by 1 base, 3 bases remained unmatched. Germline assignment: CDR1 SQVTM and CDR2 ANQGSEA. The CDR3 spans 13 residues. The chain's CDR3 is CSVGQGKNTEAFF. The CDR3 nucleotides are TGCAGCGTCGGACAGGGGAAGAACACTGAAGCTTTCTTT.

The CDR3 spells CASTDRETSYEQYF. For the CDR3, the DNA is TGTGCCAGCACGGACCGGGAGACCTCCTACGAGCAGTACTTC. The chain joins TRBV6-5 to TRBJ2-7; a possible D gene is TRBD2 (6 bases). With 7 bases removed from V and 0 bases from J, the gap between germline ends came to 13 bases. The CDR3 has 14 residues. CDR1 MNHEY and CDR2 SVGAGI come from the germline V gene.

This chain joins TRBV18 and TRBJ1-4, with D possibly matching TRBD1 (5 bases). V shed 5 bases and J shed 5 bases, with 15 bases lying between them. Germline V gives CDR1 KGHSH, CDR2 LQKENI. CDR3 length: 15 residues. The CDR3 nucleotides are TGTGCCAGCTCAGCCCCCGGGACTAAGAATGAAAAACTGTTTTTT. Translating it yields CASSAPGTKNEKLFF. Full variable domain (missing parts from reference TRBV18 and TRBJ1-4): NAGVMQNPRHLVRRRGQEARLRCSPMKGHSHVYWYRQLPEEGLKFMVYLQKENIIDESGMPKERFSAEFPKEGPSILRIQQVVRGDSAAYFCASSAPGTKNEKLFFGSGTQLSVL.

J is TRBJ2-3 and V is TRBV27; D unclear. The CDR3 spans 15 residues. V lost 3 bases to trimming and J lost 0 bases, with 10 bases between them. Per the germline V gene, CDR1 is MNHEY and CDR2 is SMNVEV (reference sequence). The DNA of the CDR3 is TGTGCCAGCAGTTTGGTGACCCCGAGCACAGATACGCAGTATTTT. Amino acid sequence: CASSLVTPSTDTQYF.

The CDR3 DNA sequence: TGTGCCAGCAGCTTACGGACGGGGGTAGGAGAGACCCAGTACTTC. Translating it yields CASSLRTGVGETQYF. The J gene is TRBJ2-5, the V gene TRBV5-8; tentative D call: TRBD2 (6 bases). Between the trimmed V and J ends, which lost 2 bases and 4 bases, there was a span of 15 bases. Germline V lookup: CDR1 SGHTS, CDR2 YDEGEE. CDR3 length: 15 residues. Full variable domain (missing parts from reference TRBV5-8 and TRBJ2-5): EAGVTQSPTHLIKTRGQQATLRCSPISGHTSVYWYQQALGLGLQFLLWYDEGEERNRGNFPPRFSGRQFPNYSSELNVNALELEDSALYLCASSLRTGVGETQYFGPGTRLLVL.

The sample holds one count of this clone. This chain connects TRBV18 to TRBJ2-2; 9 positions agree with TRBD2. V dropped 3 bases and J dropped 8; count of bases not matched to a gene: 10. The CDR3 contains 16 residues. Germline V gene lookup returns CDR1 KGHSH and CDR2 LQKENI. CDR3 loop: CASSPSFSGGTGELFF. CDR3 sequence (DNA): TGTGCCAGCTCACCGTCGTTTAGCGGGGGCACAGGGGAGCTGTTTTTT.

The chain employs TRBV7-9 and TRBJ2-6, with D tentatively TRBD1 (6 bases). CDR3 length: 16 amino acids. The V gene's germline CDR1 is SEHNR and CDR2 FQNEAQ (reference sequence). The V gene lost 10 bases and the J gene lost 4 bases, with 20 bases spanning the gap. The CDR3 sequence is CATPRDTFGGANVLTF. The CDR3 DNA is TGTGCCACCCCCCGGGACACATTCGGCGGGGCCAACGTCCTGACTTTC.

This chain connects TRBV5-1 to TRBJ1-1; TRBD1 might be the D (6 bases). Trimming cost V 4 bases and J 0 bases, with 10 bases left between them. The V gene's germline CDR1 is SGHRS and CDR2 YFSETQ. The CDR3 sequence is 14 residues long. As DNA, the CDR3 is TGCGCCAGCAGCCCAGGGGACCTGAACACTGAAGCTTTCTTT. This gives the protein CASSPGDLNTEAFF.

This chain links TRBV25-1 with TRBJ1-2; 9 bases line up with TRBD1. CDR1 and CDR2 from the germline V gene are MGHDK and SYGVNS. J lost 8 bases, V lost 3 bases, and 19 bases had no gene match. The length of the CDR3 is 18 residues. In DNA, the CDR3 is TGTGCCAGCAGTGACTCTCACTCCCCTAGACAGGGGGGGAGGGGCTACACCTTC. This translates into CASSDSHSPRQGGRGYTF.

This chain connects TRBV7-9 to TRBJ2-2; 7 bases fit TRBD2. This CDR3 has 15 amino acids. The germline CDR1 and CDR2 sequences are SEHNR and FQNEAQ (reference sequence). V shed 2 bases, J shed 7 bases, and the junction held 7 bases outside the gene matches. CDR3 region: CASSLMAGDGGELFF. The CDR3 DNA is TGTGCCAGCAGCTTAATGGCGGGGGATGGCGGGGAGCTGTTTTTT.

In this sample, this clone turned up once. The J gene is TRBJ1-1, the V gene TRBV27; TRBD1 might be the D (5 bases). The CDR3 loop spans 15 amino acids. Germline V gene sequence: CDR1 MNHEY, CDR2 SMNVEV (reference sequence). The V and J ends lost 1 base and 3 bases respectively, with 12 bases between them. CDR3 region: CASSLLAVGDTEAFF. As DNA, the CDR3 is TGTGCCAGCAGTTTATTGGCCGTGGGGGACACTGAAGCTTTCTTT.

This chain joins TRBV28 and TRBJ1-3, with 7 nucleotides matching TRBD1. Germline-derived CDR1 and CDR2 are MDHEN and SYDVKM. The junction had 4 bases not matched to a gene; V was cut back by 4 bases and J by 10 bases. The CDR3 covers 12 residues. The CDR3 nucleotides are TGTGCCAGCAGTTCGGGACAGCGAACCATATATTTT. Amino acids: CASSSGQRTIYF. The whole variable domain, remainder taken from reference TRBV28 and TRBJ1-3, is DVKVTQSSRYLVKRTGEKVFLECVQDMDHENMFWYRQDPGLGLRLIYFSYDVKMKEKGDIPEGYSVSREKKERFSLILESASTNQTSMYLCASSSGQRTIYFGEGSWLTVV.

A single count supports this clone. Sequence at one end of the junction differs from germline and may be a read error. The sample carries other DNA sequences with the same CDR3. The rearrangement links TRBV18 to TRBJ1-2; TRBD1 might be the D (6 bases). CDR3 length: 15 amino acids. The germline CDR1 and CDR2 sequences are KGHSH and LQKENI. Here the CDR3 reads CASSLATGDNYGYTF. The DNA of the CDR3 is TGCGCCAGCTCACTCGCGACAGGCGATAACTATGGCTACACCTTC.

The chain is built from TRBV18 and TRBJ2-2; the D is unclear. The CDR3 sequence is 12 residues long. The V end was cut by 3 bases, the J end by 6 bases, with 5 bases between. Germline lookup yields CDR1 KGHSH and CDR2 LQKENI. In nucleotides, the CDR3 is TGTGCCAGCTCACCCCGACCCGGGGAGCTGTTTTTT. Its translation: CASSPRPGELFF.

V gene TRBV7-8 combines with J gene TRBJ2-2; 7 nucleotides align to TRBD1. The CDR3 runs to 17 residues. The germline V gene has CDR1 SGHVS and CDR2 FQNEAQ. Trimming removed 4 bases from V and 0 bases from J; junction bases left unmatched: 8. The CDR3 spells CASSSKRGPTNTGELFF. In nucleotides, the CDR3 is TGTGCCAGCAGCTCAAAAAGGGGGCCAACGAACACCGGGGAGCTGTTTTTT.